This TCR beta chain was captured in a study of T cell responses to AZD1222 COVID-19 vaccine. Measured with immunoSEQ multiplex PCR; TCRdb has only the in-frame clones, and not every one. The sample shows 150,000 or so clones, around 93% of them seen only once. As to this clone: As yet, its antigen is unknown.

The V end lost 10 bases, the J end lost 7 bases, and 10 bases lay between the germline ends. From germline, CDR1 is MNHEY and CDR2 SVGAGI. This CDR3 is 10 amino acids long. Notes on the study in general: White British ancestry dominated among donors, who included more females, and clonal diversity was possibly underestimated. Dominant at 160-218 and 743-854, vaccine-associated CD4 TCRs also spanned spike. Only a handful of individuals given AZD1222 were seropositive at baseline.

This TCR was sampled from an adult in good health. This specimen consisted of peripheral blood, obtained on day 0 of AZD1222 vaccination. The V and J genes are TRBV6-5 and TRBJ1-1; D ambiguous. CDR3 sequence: CATRAVEAFF. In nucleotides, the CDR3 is TGTGCCACCCGTGCAGTTGAAGCTTTCTTT.